This TCR beta chain was profiled in a study of T cell responses to AZD1222 COVID-19 vaccine. Doses given second, at about 4 or about 12 weeks, were pooled. CDR3 size: 14 residues. V lost 1 base and J 8 bases, leaving 12 bases between the germline ends. Germline CDR1 is SGHTA and CDR2 is FQGNSA. TCRdb keeps only in-frame clones here, not all; method: immunoSEQ multiplex PCR. The data show approximately 130,000 clones, roughly 86% seen once. Sample: peripheral blood, taken 28 days after the second AZD1222 dose. The TCR sequence derives from an adult who received the AZD1222 COVID-19 vaccine. The V call is TRBV7-2, the J call TRBJ2-1; D may be TRBD2 (6 bases). This CDR3 is CASSLVSGGDEQFF. CDR3 in DNA: TGTGCCAGCAGCTTAGTTAGCGGCGGCGATGAGCAGTTCTTC.